This T cell receptor beta chain was obtained from a study of T cell responses to AZD1222 COVID-19 vaccine. Points from the study as a whole: Elevations in Spike-specific TCR breadth and depth followed administration of two AZD1222 doses. Clonal diversity may have been underestimated in mostly white British donors.

CDR3 length: 14 residues. CDR1 and CDR2 from the germline V gene are LGHDT and YNNKEL (reference sequence). V was cut by 3 bases and J by 2 bases, with 10 bases left in between. Data came from immunoSEQ multiplex PCR; TCRdb stores just in-frame clones and leaves some out. Here the sample spans some 160,000 clones, around 93% being singletons. With respect to this clone: Its target is not known.

This chain connects TRBV3-1 (or the pseudogene TRBV3-2) to TRBJ2-5; D unclear. This specimen consisted of peripheral blood, obtained on day 0 of AZD1222 vaccination. The origin of this receptor is an adult in good health. CDR3 nucleotide sequence: TGTGCCAGCAGCCACAAGGGAACTCAAGAGACCCAGTACTTC. It codes for CASSHKGTQETQYF.